The 28 T cell receptor beta chains presented below share a single source sample, sequenced in a study of shared clonotypes between healthy human individuals. Sequencing used immunoSEQ multiplex PCR; TCRdb keeps in-frame clones, though not all of them. The data hold over 2 million clones, with about 90% observed a single time. Sequenced input: naive CD4+ T cells from PBMCs. Subset: CD45RA+ positively selected. These receptor sequences come from a man between 18 and 35 years old in good health. Some clones in this sample may be carry-over from other donors' samples.

The chain links TRBV19 to TRBJ1-1, with a tentative D call TRBD1 (6 bases). Germline V gene sequence: CDR1 LNHDA, CDR2 SQIVND (reference sequence). Trimming took off 5 bases at V and 0 bases at J, with 13 bases between the two ends. This CDR3 contains 15 residues. CDR3 sequence: CASSPTGRLNTEAFF. The DNA for the CDR3 is TGTGCCAGTAGTCCCACAGGGCGTTTGAACACTGAAGCTTTCTTT. The variable domain in full, completed from reference TRBV19 and TRBJ1-1, reads DGGITQSPKYLFRKEGQNVTLSCEQNLNHDAMYWYRQDPGQGLRLIYYSQIVNDFQKGDIAEGYSVSREKKESFPLTVTSAQKNPTAFYLCASSPTGRLNTEAFFGQGTRLTVV.

This sequence joins TRBV10-1 and TRBJ2-5, with 7 positions matching TRBD2. The CDR3 spans 16 residues. Trimming cost V 0 bases and J 6 bases; bases outside gene matches: 10. Germline CDR1 is WNHNN and CDR2 is SYGVQD (reference sequence). CDR3 DNA: TGCGCCAGCAGTGAGTCTTCGGGAGGCCCCAAAAAGACCCAGTACTTC. It is translated as CASSESSGGPKKTQYF.

The rearrangement uses TRBV30 and TRBJ2-5, with D unclear. CDR3 size: 13 residues. V was clipped by 2 bases and J by 1 base, with 8 bases between them. Per germline, CDR1 GTSNPN and CDR2 SVGIG (reference sequence). CDR3 nucleotides: TGTGCCTGGAGTATGTCCCTCCAAGAGACCCAGTACTTC. This sequence encodes CAWSMSLQETQYF.

The chain recombines TRBV7-3 with TRBJ2-1, with 9 bases identical to TRBD2. The CDR3 extends over 16 amino acids. The ends lost 1 base at V and 2 bases at J; junction bases unmatched: 3. Germline CDR1 is SGHTA and CDR2 is FQGTGA. The CDR3 is CASSLMASGTYNEQFF. The CDR3 region has the DNA TGTGCCAGCAGCTTAATGGCTAGCGGGACCTACAATGAGCAGTTCTTC.

The V call is TRBV6-5, the J call TRBJ1-1, with TRBD1 matching 7 bases. Germline V gene sequence: CDR1 MNHEY, CDR2 SVGAGI. CDR3 size: 15 residues. V was pared by 2 bases and J by 5 bases, with 8 bases of the junction left unmatched. The CDR3 sequence: CASSYAAGGTTEAFF. The CDR3 DNA reads TGTGCCAGCAGTTACGCGGCAGGGGGAACAACTGAAGCTTTCTTT.

The chain is built from TRBV18 and TRBJ2-2; TRBD1 matches at 10 bases. Trimming cost V 8 bases and J 4 bases; bases outside gene matches: 10. The V gene's germline CDR1 is KGHSH and CDR2 LQKENI. CDR3 length equals 16 residues. CDR3 in DNA: TGTGCCAGCCCGTTCCCGGGACAGGGGCGCACCGGGGAGCTGTTTTTT. Protein sequence: CASPFPGQGRTGELFF.

This chain links TRBV9 with TRBJ2-2; 9 bases align to TRBD2. The CDR3 has 16 residues. V dropped 3 bases and J dropped 7; count of bases not matched to a gene: 10. Germline loops: CDR1 SGDLS, CDR2 YYNGEE. The CDR3 loop is CASSAFGGRALGELFF. In DNA, the CDR3 is TGTGCCAGCAGCGCCTTTGGCGGGAGGGCCCTCGGGGAGCTGTTTTTT.

This chain connects TRBV6-5 to TRBJ2-5; a weak D match, TRBD2 (6 bases). The J call is doubtful: the DNA matches TRBJ2-7 better. This CDR3 is built from 14 residues. CDR1 is MNHEY and CDR2 is SVGAGI in the germline V gene. CDR3 sequence reads: CASSSYPGVYEQYF. Written as DNA, the CDR3 is TGTGCCAGCAGCTCCTACCCGGGAGTCTACGAGCAGTACTTC.

The rearrangement joins TRBV15 to TRBJ1-5, with TRBD1 matching over 10 bases. J was trimmed by 0 bases and V by 6 bases; bases with no gene match: 17. This CDR3 comprises 20 residues. Germline-derived CDR1 and CDR2 are LNHNV and YYDKDF (reference sequence). CDR3 sequence (DNA): TGTGCCACCAGTCGGGATCTCCTGGGACAGGGGTTGTATAGCAATCAGCCCCAGCATTTT. It specifies CATSRDLLGQGLYSNQPQHF.

This chain links TRBV9 with TRBJ2-3; D may be TRBD2 (7 bases). The CDR3 is 17 amino acids. Germline-derived CDR1 and CDR2 are SGDLS and YYNGEE. Trimming cost V 3 bases and J 2 bases, with 19 bases left between them. The CDR3 nucleotides are TGTGCCAGCAGCGCTGTTAGGGCGGGGGCCTTCACAGATACGCAGTATTTT. Translated: CASSAVRAGAFTDTQYF.

The gene calls are TRBV7-3 and TRBJ2-7, with 7 bases lining up with TRBD2. The CDR3 covers 18 residues. Germline V gene sequence: CDR1 SGHTA, CDR2 FQGTGA. V gave up 5 bases and J gave up 1 base; unmatched junction bases: 17. The CDR3 is CASSPVYGRSGMSYEQYF. The CDR3 DNA reads as TGTGCCAGCAGCCCGGTGTACGGGAGGAGCGGGATGTCCTACGAGCAGTACTTC.

The gene calls are TRBV2 and TRBJ1-5, with D hard to call. The CDR3 consists of 13 residues. V gave up 7 bases and J gave up 5 bases, with 12 bases separating them. Germline V CDR1 and CDR2: SNHLY, FYNNEI. The DNA for the CDR3 is TGTGCCAGCATAGGGCAGCTAGATCAGCCCCAGCATTTT. Translation gives CASIGQLDQPQHF.

The chain has TRBV19 and TRBJ2-7; TRBD1 matches 7 bases. The CDR3 has 15 residues. The ends lost 5 bases at V and 0 bases at J; junction bases unmatched: 7. CDR1 and CDR2 (germline): LNHDA, SQIVND (reference sequence). CDR3 sequence: CASSRQGDGSYEQYF. CDR3 nucleotide sequence: TGTGCCAGTAGTCGCCAGGGGGACGGCTCCTACGAGCAGTACTTC.

Here the CDR3 DNA reads TGTGCCAGCAGTTCCACCACGGGTACGCAGTATTTT. It codes for CASSSTTGTQYF. The chain links TRBV6-5 to TRBJ2-3; no firm D call. This CDR3 comprises 12 residues. V lost 4 bases, J lost 8 bases, and 10 bases lay in between. Per the germline V gene, CDR1 is MNHEY and CDR2 is SVGAGI.

The chain carries TRBV7-2 and TRBJ2-7, with 7 positions matching TRBD1. The V segment lost 4 bases and the J segment 2 bases; nucleotides outside the gene matches: 8. From germline, CDR1 is SGHTA and CDR2 FQGNSA. There are 15 residues in the CDR3. CDR3 nucleotide sequence: TGTGCCAGCAGCTCGTACCGGGACAGAACCTACGAGCAGTACTTC. Encoded protein: CASSSYRDRTYEQYF. The complete variable domain, with remaining parts taken from reference TRBV7-2 and TRBJ2-7, reads GAGVSQSPSNKVTEKGKDVELRCDPISGHTALYWYRQSLGQGLEFLIYFQGNSAPDKSGLPSDRFSAERTGGSVSTLTIQRTQQEDSAVYLCASSSYRDRTYEQYFGPGTRLTVT.

The chain combines TRBV4-3 with TRBJ2-2; D is possibly TRBD2 (6 bases). The CDR3 runs to 17 residues. Trimming left V 4 bases short and J 6 bases short, with 21 bases between. Germline CDR1 LGHNA, CDR2 YSLEER. The CDR3 DNA is TGCGCCAGCAGCCTAGCGGTAGCCTCCAATCGAGCCGGGGAGCTGTTTTTT. Translation: CASSLAVASNRAGELFF.

V usage is TRBV5-1 and J usage is TRBJ1-2; a weak D match, TRBD1 (6 bases). The CDR3 totals 14 residues. Trimming removed 4 bases from V and 4 bases from J, with 14 bases in between. Germline assignment: CDR1 SGHRS and CDR2 YFSETQ. The CDR3: CASSMAGQSYGYTF. The DNA for the CDR3 is TGCGCCAGCAGCATGGCGGGACAATCCTATGGCTACACCTTC.

The J gene is TRBJ1-1, the V gene TRBV6-5; tentatively, D is TRBD1 (5 bases). V dropped 3 bases and J dropped 8 bases, with 7 bases sitting between them. Germline CDR1 reads MNHEY; CDR2 reads SVGAGI. The CDR3 has 11 residues. CDR3 sequence (DNA): TGTGCCAGCAGTTATTGGGGGGAAGCTTTCTTT. It specifies CASSYWGEAFF.

The chain is built from TRBV18 and TRBJ2-7; 7 nucleotides align to TRBD1. The CDR3 sequence is 13 residues long. Germline lookup yields CDR1 KGHSH and CDR2 LQKENI. Losses at the gene ends were 5 bases for V and 7 bases for J; bases not matched to a gene: 8. CDR3 nucleotide sequence: TGTGCCAGCTCAACCGACAGGGTGGGTGAGCAGTACTTC. Amino acid sequence: CASSTDRVGEQYF. Combining the CDR3 with reference TRBV18 and TRBJ2-7 gives the whole variable domain NAGVMQNPRHLVRRRGQEARLRCSPMKGHSHVYWYRQLPEEGLKFMVYLQKENIIDESGMPKERFSAEFPKEGPSILRIQQVVRGDSAAYFCASSTDRVGEQYFGPGTRLTVT.

To note about this clone: At one of its ends the junction is not consistent with the germline gene, which may arise from a read error. The CDR3 is CASSPSIPGQVEELFF. CDR3 in DNA: TGTGCCAGCTCACCAAGTATCCCGGGACAGGTTGAAGAACTGTTTTTT. The gene calls are TRBV18 and TRBJ1-4, with 8 bases fitting TRBD1. CDR1 is KGHSH and CDR2 is LQKENI in the germline V gene. This CDR3 is built from 16 residues.

V and J are TRBV6-5 and TRBJ1-4; 7 nucleotides agree with TRBD1. The CDR3 is 14 amino acids. CDR1 MNHEY and CDR2 SVGAGI come from the germline V gene. Unmatched junction bases numbered 7, after V lost 5 bases and J lost 7 bases. The CDR3 here is CASSRQGFGEKLFF. CDR3 DNA sequence: TGTGCCAGCAGTCGACAGGGTTTTGGTGAAAAACTGTTTTTT.

V is TRBV6-1 and J is TRBJ1-5; 9 bases match TRBD1. CDR3 length: 15 amino acids. The trim removed 5 bases at V and 7 bases at J, leaving 9 bases unmatched. The V gene's germline CDR1 is MNHNS and CDR2 SASEGT. CDR3 amino acids: CASSIYRDREQPQHF. The CDR3 DNA reads as TGTGCCAGCAGTATATACCGGGACAGGGAGCAGCCCCAGCATTTT.

V and J are TRBV28 and TRBJ1-1, with no clear D. The V gene's germline CDR1 is MDHEN and CDR2 SYDVKM. The CDR3 is 14 residues long. V was clipped by 8 bases and J by 0 bases, with 13 bases between them. The CDR3: CASPPDGMNTEAFF. The DNA of the CDR3 is TGTGCCAGCCCGCCGGACGGAATGAACACTGAAGCTTTCTTT.

CDR3: CASSSVRTSYNEQFF. Here the CDR3 DNA reads TGTGCCAGCAGCAGTGTAAGGACTAGCTACAATGAGCAGTTCTTC. This rearrangement joins TRBV7-8 to TRBJ2-1; 7 bases align to TRBD2. CDR1 SGHVS and CDR2 FQNEAQ come from the germline V gene. V lost 5 bases, J lost 3 bases, and 7 bases stayed unmatched. The CDR3 totals 15 residues.

The J gene is TRBJ2-3, the V gene TRBV2; 11 nucleotides match TRBD1. V shed 6 bases and J 1 base; nucleotides not matched to a gene: 3. In germline, CDR1 is SNHLY, CDR2 FYNNEI. CDR3 length: 15 amino acids. In DNA, the CDR3 is TGTGCCAGCAGGGAGGACAGGGGGCGCACAGATACGCAGTATTTT. It encodes CASREDRGRTDTQYF.

The rearrangement links TRBV5-1 to TRBJ1-1; D ambiguous. Trimming removed 7 bases from V and 5 bases from J, with 18 bases in between. The CDR3 runs to 14 residues. Germline CDR1 and CDR2: SGHRS and YFSETQ. CDR3 nucleotide sequence: TGCGCCAGCTCCATAGGTCCGGGTGGGACTGAAGCTTTCTTT. Translated: CASSIGPGGTEAFF.

The gene calls are TRBV7-9 and TRBJ2-5; D is possibly TRBD1 (6 bases). The V gene lost 8 bases and the J gene lost 5 bases, with 12 bases spanning the gap. CDR3 length equals 12 residues. Germline CDR1 is SEHNR and CDR2 is FQNEAQ (reference sequence). The CDR3 DNA is TGTGCCAGCGCAGGGGTCTGGGAGACCCAGTACTTC. Translating it yields CASAGVWETQYF.

V is TRBV7-2 and J is TRBJ1-2; no clear D gene. CDR3 length: 14 residues. Germline-derived CDR1 and CDR2 are SGHTA and FQGNSA. Trimming removed 5 bases at V and 8 bases at J, with 18 bases between. The CDR3 protein is CASSPVSAGVGYTF. The CDR3 DNA reads as TGTGCCAGCAGCCCCGTTTCCGCCGGCGTAGGCTACACCTTC.